This T cell receptor beta chain is from a study of shared clonotypes between healthy human individuals. Study outcomes and limitations: Naive CD4 clonotypes were shared across a handful of donors at 4% to 5%. Estimated richness values were generally larger in naive subsets than in memory subsets.

This clone is a singleton in its sample. Its target is not known. Every subset had its genomic DNA shared out evenly among several immunoSEQ plates. As processed by the authors: ImmunoSEQ output lacked quality scores and full-length reads, limiting matched filtering. TCRdb's copy holds only in-frame clones and misses some; the assay was immunoSEQ multiplex PCR. V and J calls plus clone size are reproduced from that table; the DNA served to infer D and trimming. The sample holds around 2,000,000 clones, about 94% seen once. Trimming took 3 bases from V and 6 from J, leaving 12 bases between them. The CDR3 covers 13 residues. From germline, CDR1 is SGDLS and CDR2 YYNGEE. Selected positively for CCR7 and CD45RO-negative, naive CD8 cells excluded terminally differentiated effector memory CD45RA+ cells.

Sequences were obtained from naive CD8+ T cells sorted from blood. The TCR comes from a young man in good health. V and J are TRBV9 and TRBJ1-1; TRBD1 might be the D (5 bases). CDR3 protein: CASSAGGGAEAFF. The CDR3 nucleotides read TGTGCCAGCAGCGCGGGGGGAGGAGCTGAAGCTTTCTTT. The full variable domain, with the rest looked up from reference TRBV9 and TRBJ1-1, is DSGVTQTPKHLITATGQRVTLRCSPRSGDLSVYWYQQSLDQGLQFLIQYYNGEERAKGNILERFSAQQFPDLHSELNLSSLELGDSALYFCASSAGGGAEAFFGQGTRLTVV.